The 20 T cell receptor beta chains presented below share a single source sample, sequenced in a study of blood T cell repertoires in COVID-19. Data came from immunoSEQ multiplex PCR; TCRdb stores just in-frame clones and leaves some out. The table lists 60,000 to 75,000 clones, roughly 85% of them singletons. The sequenced sample was peripheral blood. All receptors come from a human donor in a cohort sampled during active COVID-19.

The rearrangement links TRBV6-4 to TRBJ2-3; TRBD1 matches 8 bases. The ends lost 5 bases at V and 4 bases at J; junction bases unmatched: 8. In germline, CDR1 is MRHNA, CDR2 SNTAGT. This CDR3 region has 15 residues. The CDR3 DNA reads as TGTGCCAGCAGTCCATCACAGGGGGGCGCAGATACGCAGTATTTT. Protein: CASSPSQGGADTQYF.

The rearrangement links TRBV15 to TRBJ1-4; TRBD1 matches at 7 bases. CDR1 is LNHNV, CDR2 YYDKDF, per germline (reference sequence). Trimming at V came to 4 bases and at J to 3 bases, leaving 11 bases not matched to a gene. The CDR3 runs 17 residues. For the CDR3, the DNA is TGTGCCACCAGCAACCTGGGGTGGGGGACAGCTAATGAAAAACTGTTTTTT. Residues: CATSNLGWGTANEKLFF.

V and J are TRBV6-6 and TRBJ2-1, with 10 bases that match TRBD2. Losses at the gene ends were 6 bases for V and 6 bases for J; bases not matched to a gene: 11. Germline CDR1 MNHNY, CDR2 SVGAGI (reference sequence). The CDR3 totals 16 residues. CDR3: CASSSAGLAGVNEQFF. The CDR3 nucleotides are TGTGCCAGCAGCTCCGCGGGGCTAGCGGGAGTCAATGAGCAGTTCTTC.

This clone has more than one count but fewer than ten. This chain links TRBV2 with TRBJ2-3; 8 bases agree with TRBD2. From germline, CDR1 is SNHLY and CDR2 FYNNEI. The CDR3 loop spans 14 amino acids. Trimming took 8 bases from V and 0 from J; bases not matched to a gene: 4. CDR3 DNA sequence: TGTGCCAGCCTAGCGGGTTCAAGCACAGATACGCAGTATTTT. Its protein product is CASLAGSSTDTQYF. Full variable domain (remainder filled in from reference TRBV2 and TRBJ2-3): EPEVTQTPSHQVTQMGQEVILRCVPISNHLYFYWYRQILGQKVEFLVSFYNNEISEKSEIFDDQFSVERPDGSNFTLKIRSTKLEDSAMYFCASLAGSSTDTQYFGPGTRLTVL.

The sample holds a few counts of this clone. This chain joins TRBV5-4 and TRBJ1-1; 7 bases align to TRBD1. Germline V lookup: CDR1 SGHNT, CDR2 YYREEE (reference sequence). The CDR3 runs to 13 residues. The J segment lost 4 bases and the V segment lost 4 bases, leaving 4 bases of the junction unmatched. This chain's CDR3 is CASSTRQGTEAFF. The CDR3 DNA sequence: TGTGCCAGCAGCACCCGACAGGGCACTGAAGCTTTCTTT. The full variable domain, rest sourced from reference TRBV5-4 and TRBJ1-1, is ETGVTQSPTHLIKTRGQQVTLRCSSQSGHNTVSWYQQALGQGPQFIFQYYREEENGRGNFPPRFSGLQFPNYSSELNVNALELDDSALYLCASSTRQGTEAFFGQGTRLTVV.

This chain uses TRBV7-6 with TRBJ1-1; the D is unclear. CDR1 is SGHVS and CDR2 is FNYEAQ in the germline V gene. This CDR3 comprises 14 residues. Trimming stripped 1 base from V and 3 bases from J, with 9 bases between. This CDR3 is CASSLGGGYTEAFF. CDR3 sequence (DNA): TGTGCCAGCAGCTTAGGAGGAGGTTACACTGAAGCTTTCTTT.

This clone was picked up one time. The V call is TRBV4-1, the J call TRBJ2-7, with D possibly TRBD2 on 5 matching bases. V was pared by 0 bases and J by 2 bases, with 17 bases between. Germline loops: CDR1 MGHRA, CDR2 YSYEKL. CDR3 length: 17 residues. Written as DNA, the CDR3 is TGCGCCAGCAGCCAAGATCGGGGAGTGGGCACTACCTACGAGCAGTACTTC. Amino acid sequence: CASSQDRGVGTTYEQYF.

In its sample, this clone was seen once. This sequence joins TRBV5-1 and TRBJ2-3; 8 bases agree with TRBD1. The V gene end was trimmed by 5 bases and the J gene end by 1 base; junction bases not matched to a gene: 18. Germline lookup yields CDR1 SGHRS and CDR2 YFSETQ. The CDR3 is 19 amino acids. CDR3 in amino acids: CASRASRQGTAEGTDTQYF. The CDR3 nucleotides read TGCGCCAGCAGAGCATCCCGACAGGGGACCGCCGAGGGCACAGATACGCAGTATTTT.

V and J are TRBV19 and TRBJ2-1, with TRBD1 identical over 7 bases. Trimming took 5 bases from V and 5 from J; bases not matched to a gene: 3. Per the germline V gene, CDR1 is LNHDA and CDR2 is SQIVND (reference sequence). There are 13 residues in the CDR3. The CDR3 sequence is CASSPGQNNEQFF. The CDR3 DNA reads as TGTGCCAGTAGTCCGGGACAGAACAATGAGCAGTTCTTC.

V gene TRBV5-1 combines with J gene TRBJ1-1; 7 bases match TRBD1. V lost 7 bases to trimming and J lost 1 base; unmatched junction nucleotides: 7. The CDR3 sequence is 14 residues long. From germline, CDR1 is SGHRS and CDR2 YFSETQ. In DNA form, the CDR3 reads TGCGCCAGCGGAACCGGGACAGCGAACACTGAAGCTTTCTTT. Its translation is CASGTGTANTEAFF.

The genes are TRBV28 and TRBJ1-2; D unresolved. Trimming stripped 10 bases from V and 8 bases from J, with 17 bases between. The germline CDR1 and CDR2 sequences are MDHEN and SYDVKM. CDR3 length: 12 amino acids. The chain's CDR3 is CATSLAGEGYTF. In DNA, the CDR3 is TGTGCCACCTCCCTGGCCGGGGAGGGCTACACCTTC.

The sample holds a few counts of this clone. This rearrangement joins TRBV5-1 to TRBJ2-5, with D maybe TRBD1 (5 bases). V was clipped by 0 bases and J by 1 base, with 10 bases between them. Germline loops: CDR1 SGHRS, CDR2 YFSETQ. The length of the CDR3 is 15 residues. CDR3 sequence: CASSLVAGFQETQYF. CDR3 sequence (DNA): TGCGCCAGCAGCTTGGTTGCAGGGTTCCAAGAGACCCAGTACTTC.

This clone was seen only once. The J gene is TRBJ1-5, the V gene TRBV28; D remains unclear. V was cut by 3 bases and J by 2 bases, with 11 bases left in between. From germline, CDR1 is MDHEN and CDR2 SYDVKM. This CDR3 spans 15 amino acids. The CDR3 is CASSFGQWGNQPQHF. The CDR3 DNA sequence: TGTGCCAGCAGTTTTGGGCAGTGGGGCAATCAGCCCCAGCATTTT.

This chain uses TRBV7-8 with TRBJ2-1, with TRBD1 matching 9 bases. CDR3 length: 14 amino acids. The germline CDR1 and CDR2 sequences are SGHVS and FQNEAQ. The V gene end was trimmed by 5 bases and the J gene end by 5 bases; junction bases not matched to a gene: 4. The DNA for the CDR3 is TGTGCCAGCAGCGACCGGGACAGGGACAATGAGCAGTTCTTC. Amino acids: CASSDRDRDNEQFF. Together with reference TRBV7-8 and TRBJ2-1, the CDR3 gives the full variable domain: GAGVSQSPRYKVAKRGQDVALRCDPISGHVSLFWYQQALGQGPEFLTYFQNEAQLDKSGLPSDRFFAERPEGSVSTLKIQRTQQEDSAVYLCASSDRDRDNEQFFGPGTRLTVL.

This chain connects TRBV7-8 to TRBJ1-5, with 7 nucleotides matching TRBD1. Germline V gene sequence: CDR1 SGHVS, CDR2 FQNEAQ. This CDR3 is 17 amino acids long. After removal of 2 bases from V and 4 bases from J, the junction contained 11 bases not matched to a gene. The CDR3: CASSLLPGQRQNQPQHF. DNA for the CDR3: TGTGCCAGCAGCTTACTCCCGGGACAGAGGCAAAATCAGCCCCAGCATTTT.

The CDR3 DNA reads as TGTGCCAGCAGCCCGCCCCCGGGACTTGGCACAGATACGCAGTATTTT. Translation: CASSPPPGLGTDTQYF. This chain uses TRBV7-2 with TRBJ2-3; D perhaps matches TRBD2 (6 bases). The CDR3 loop spans 16 amino acids. V was pared by 5 bases and J by 1 base, with 16 bases between. Germline V gene lookup returns CDR1 SGHTA and CDR2 FQGNSA.

This sequence joins TRBV4-3 and TRBJ2-7, with a weak D call TRBD2 (5 bases). The CDR3 spans 13 residues. Deletions cut 1 base from V and 4 bases from J, with 8 bases between. CDR1 LGHNA and CDR2 YSLEER come from the germline V gene. CDR3 amino acids: CASSQGSGYEQYF. The CDR3 nucleotides are TGCGCCAGCAGCCAAGGTTCGGGATACGAGCAGTACTTC.

A single count supports this clone. The rearrangement links TRBV5-6 to TRBJ2-1, with D possibly TRBD1 on 6 matching bases. The CDR3 sequence is 17 residues long. V dropped 3 bases and J dropped 7 bases, with 23 bases sitting between them. Per germline, CDR1 SGHDT and CDR2 YYEEEE. This CDR3 is CASSSHTPTGQGNEQFF. CDR3 nucleotide sequence: TGTGCCAGCAGCTCACACACGCCAACAGGGCAGGGGAATGAGCAGTTCTTC.

The chain recombines TRBV28 with TRBJ2-3, with 11 bases lining up with TRBD2. Per the germline V gene, CDR1 is MDHEN and CDR2 is SYDVKM. The J segment lost 0 bases and the V segment lost 6 bases, leaving 5 bases of the junction unmatched. This CDR3 region has 16 residues. This chain's CDR3 is CASSLTSGTSTDTQYF. CDR3 coding DNA: TGTGCCAGCAGCTTGACTAGCGGGACTAGCACAGATACGCAGTATTTT.

The V and J genes are TRBV19 and TRBJ2-1; 12 nucleotides agree with TRBD1. The CDR3 consists of 16 residues. The trim removed 3 bases at V and 6 bases at J, leaving 6 bases unmatched. Per germline, CDR1 LNHDA and CDR2 SQIVND (reference sequence). Here the CDR3 reads CASSIRGQGAGNEQFF. In DNA form, the CDR3 reads TGTGCCAGTAGTATTCGGGGACAGGGGGCCGGCAATGAGCAGTTCTTC. Using reference TRBV19 and TRBJ2-1 for the parts outside the CDR3, the full variable domain is DGGITQSPKYLFRKEGQNVTLSCEQNLNHDAMYWYRQDPGQGLRLIYYSQIVNDFQKGDIAEGYSVSREKKESFPLTVTSAQKNPTAFYLCASSIRGQGAGNEQFFGPGTRLTVL.